This T cell receptor (beta chain) was observed in a study of OX40 agonist ivuxolimab in advanced cancers. V was cut by 5 bases and J by 4 bases, with 18 bases left in between. The CDR3 runs 15 residues. Germline V gene data show CDR1 as SGHKS and CDR2 as YYEKEE (reference sequence). Measured with immunoSEQ multiplex PCR; TCRdb has only the in-frame clones, and not every one. Among around 36,000 clones listed, more than 60% were seen once. The chain uses TRBV5-5 and TRBJ1-2; maybe TRBD1 (6 bases). The clonotype comes from an adult with an advanced solid tumor such as melanoma, head and neck, liver or kidney cancer. Sequenced here: CD4+ or CD8+ T cells sorted from blood, sampled in a trial of the OX40 agonist ivuxolimab. The CDR3 region has the DNA TGTGCCAGCAGAATCATAGGACAGAACACCTATGGCTACACCTTC. Residues: CASRIIGQNTYGYTF.